This T cell receptor (beta chain) stems from a study of shared T cell receptors in the human thymus (dated by TCRdb to about 2021). With regard to the full study: The study examined how self-reactive, shared T-cell receptor alpha chains are generated in the human thymus.

Library preparation used the immunoSEQ multiplex PCR assay. The immuneACCESS repertoire file appears here via TCRdb, limited to in-frame rearrangements. These files lack a portion of the clones; in checked studies, under half of the deficit traces to unresolved V genes, and the cause of the others is not known. The sample table records 720,000 or so clones; roughly 85% of these occur just once. The biggest ten clones account for around 0.01% of the sample. About this clone itself: Its antigen is unknown. The junction departs from the called germline gene at one end, perhaps through a read error. The sample has other DNA sequences that encode this CDR3 too.

The same sample was also studied in work on human thymus T cells. As that second study puts it: The donors were immunologically healthy infants in Finland who had open corrective cardiac surgery for congenital heart defects. The thymus tissue came from surgical resects taken out during corrective cardiac surgery. V and J gene segment usage appeared biased in both thymic and peripheral blood repertoires. Highly overlapping thymic TCR repertoires among unrelated individuals were reported in the related research. The study used under 10 infant thymus samples plus four related peripheral blood samples to characterize TCR alpha and beta repertoires. The cohort included six male and a couple of female infants, with donor ages spanning 7 to 244 days. Thymocytes were freed from the tissue by mechanical means and kept at -70 degrees C as pellets of roughly 8.5-31 million cells. A QIAsymphony instrument was used to extract genomic DNA from frozen cell pellets. The immunoSEQ multiplex PCR assay was used to amplify the TCRB and TCRAD loci from a standardized amount of quality-controlled genomic DNA. Amplicons spanned the V(D)J region at a length sufficient to cover the CDR3 and identify V and J genes. Amplicon sequencing was performed on an Illumina platform through the commercial immunoSEQ service. Primer bias and sequencing errors were corrected using previously described methods, and TCRAD and TCRB definitions followed the IMGT database. Repertoires were analysed with immunoSEQ Analyzer 3.0 and VDJTools, covering basic statistics, V/J segment usage, diversity estimates, rarefaction and pairwise overlap. To estimate diversity, the Chao1, ChaoE, Efron-Thisted, Shannon and inverse Simpson indices were applied, and diversity was also estimated on datasets down-sampled to the smallest sample. Repertoire overlap used strict matching of CDR3 nucleotide sequence, V gene and J gene, with Jaccard-based multidimensional scaling clustering. Thymus samples yielded on average roughly 800,000 unique TCRB clonotypes, compared with roughly 80,000 from blood samples.

This clonotype was obtained from a girl in the first two years of life with a congenital heart defect. Donor details come from another sample of the same person, matched by shared clones. Input material: thymocytes.

This receptor has the CDR3 CASRTGPSGGDSPLHF. The nucleotide sequence is given as TGCGCCAGCAGGACCGGTCCTAGTGGGGGGGATTCCCCCCTCCACTTT. Recombination connected TRBV5-1 to TRBJ1-6; a tentative D call is TRBD1 (5 bases match). There are 16 amino acids in the CDR3, from cysteine to phenylalanine inclusive. The CDR3 DNA has 48 bases and is translated from base 1. The germline V gene supplies CDR1 SGHRS and CDR2 YFSETQ.